The T cell receptor (beta chain) described here comes from a study of shared clonotypes between healthy human individuals. About the research overall: Plates per donor: three CD4 naive, three CD4 memory, two CD8 naive, one CD8 memory.

The protocol was immunoSEQ multiplex PCR, while the TCRdb copy is restricted to in-frame clones and leaves out a portion. The repertoire holds roughly 590,000 clones, with 95% to 96% as singletons. Trimming removed 4 bases from V and 2 bases from J; junction bases left unmatched: 10. The CDR3 totals 15 residues. Germline loops: CDR1 SQVTM, CDR2 ANQGSEA. A word on this clone: Its antigen is undetermined.

Naive CD8 populations comprised CD45RO-negative cells positively selected for CCR7, excluding terminally differentiated effector memory CD45RA+ cells. Points from the study as a whole: Clonotypes not shared had lower generation probabilities than those common to all four donors. About 4.5% of naive CD4 clonotypes were common to a handful of donors. What naive subsets generally showed was a larger estimated richness than memory subsets showed.

V gene TRBV29-1 combines with J gene TRBJ2-7; 8 nucleotides match TRBD1. The source of this sequence is a woman under 40 in good health. The sample consisted of naive CD8+ T cells sorted from blood. CDR3 loop: CSVAGQGQRPYEQYF. The CDR3 DNA is TGCAGCGTTGCCGGACAGGGACAGAGACCCTACGAGCAGTACTTC.